This T cell receptor (beta chain) is from a study of T cells in Graves' hyperthyroidism and ophthalmopathy (dated by TCRdb to between 2017 and 2020). About the investigation overall: Peripheral blood was collected at initial diagnosis, before any treatment. TCR V-J signatures able to tell the groups apart were searched for in a discovery cohort of 90 to 100 patients, of whom about 40 had Graves' ophthalmopathy and around 56 had stable Graves' hyperthyroidism. An independent validation cohort of under 20 hyperthyroidism patients and approximately 17 patients who later progressed to ophthalmopathy tested prospective prediction of ophthalmopathy. The 100 discovery patients were divided at random into training and test sets in a 7:3 ratio. The study also compared thyroid tissue and blood T-cell repertoires from about 6 Graves' hyperthyroidism patients. After sampling, hyperthyroidism patients received methimazole starting at 30 mg daily, and ophthalmopathy patients received high-dose intravenous methylprednisolone. The paper reports TCR Vbeta CDR3 sequencing of some 140 peripheral blood samples: 40 or so ophthalmopathy, some 80 hyperthyroidism and some 17 progressor patients.

The paper as a whole reports these results and caveats: Ophthalmopathy was separated from stable hyperthyroidism by a 13 V-J signature model, with approximately 85% sensitivity and about 84% specificity obtained in cross-validation and 80%/75% obtained in testing. Sample size was not statistically predetermined, and investigators were not blinded to group allocation. Blood samples also contained most of the expanded thyroid clonotypes (frequency above 0.001), which suggests that blood repertoires may reflect thyroid immune responses. During validation, the model predicted progression to ophthalmopathy a median of around six months ahead of onset, with approximately 71% sensitivity and 72.22% specificity.

Ophthalmopathy patients had moderately to severely active disease, with a Clinical Activity Score of 3 or more, a NOSPECS grade of 4 or more, and a disease duration of less than 3 months. Any patient with an uncontrolled infection, another autoimmune disease, pregnancy or lactation was excluded. Clinical symptoms, serum thyroxine and TRAb, thyroid ultrasound, and orbital computed tomography formed the basis for the diagnoses. PBMCs were isolated from more than 8 ml of fresh peripheral blood by Ficoll-Paque density gradient centrifugation. Total RNA was extracted with Trizol reagent, and quality was checked on an Agilent 2100 Bioanalyzer. This clonotype was detected many times. Its antigen is not yet known. There are no base qualities to consult, and no much larger clone falls within one base. At the junction V is shortened by 6 bases and J by 1 base; bases outside the gene matches: 12. Counted from cysteine to phenylalanine, this CDR3 has 16 amino acids. The DNA shown is the 48-base CDR3, in frame from base 1.

The TCR beta CDR3 regions were amplified from RNA transcripts. The first round of RT-PCR for the TCR CDR3 was performed with the HTBI primer set and the Qiagen OneStep RT-PCR kit. The libraries were constructed in a second round of multiplex PCR and then size-selected and purified. Paired-end sequencing of the libraries was performed with 100 bp reads on an Illumina HiSeq2000. The authors' analysis ran thus. SOAPnuke was used to process the raw data, throwing out any read that contained adapters or uncalled bases, had a mean Phred below 15, or lacked an exact constant-primer or identifier match. High-quality paired reads were merged with COPE v1.2.5, and unique nucleotide sequences were defined as clonotypes. MiTCR v1.1 was used to align the clonotypes against IMGT TRBV, TRBD and TRBJ reference segments. The analysis included only V-J combinations with a frequency above 0.0001, which together covered 99% to 99.2% of the repertoires. A TCS score was defined as the ratio of F50 (clonal expansion) to E x V (chaos), with BLOSUM62-based TCRdist applied between CDR3 peptides within each V-J. Welch's t-statistics and random forest reduced roughly 500 V-J features to under 15, which were used in a naive Bayes classifier (R e1071). Thyroid-blood repertoire similarity was quantified with the Morisita-Horn index. TCRdb passed the public sequencing reads through fastp at Q25 and MiXCR, retaining productive beta sequences. CDR3 protein sequences are deduplicated, and each keeps its most common genes and DNA. TCRdb's processing, not the authors', yielded these V and J calls. Counted in this sample were more than 500,000 distinct CDR3 sequences; roughly 14% of them appeared once. Together, the top ten hold roughly 4.3% of the sample.

This chain is built from TRBV12-3 or TRBV12-4 and TRBJ2-7; 7 of the junction bases match TRBD2. The source material was blood. The sequence came from a woman in her 40s with Graves' ophthalmopathy. The CDR3 has the sequence CASSRASGPKSYEQYF. The DNA reads as follows: TGTGCCAGCAGCCGAGCTAGCGGTCCCAAGTCCTACGAGCAGTACTTC.